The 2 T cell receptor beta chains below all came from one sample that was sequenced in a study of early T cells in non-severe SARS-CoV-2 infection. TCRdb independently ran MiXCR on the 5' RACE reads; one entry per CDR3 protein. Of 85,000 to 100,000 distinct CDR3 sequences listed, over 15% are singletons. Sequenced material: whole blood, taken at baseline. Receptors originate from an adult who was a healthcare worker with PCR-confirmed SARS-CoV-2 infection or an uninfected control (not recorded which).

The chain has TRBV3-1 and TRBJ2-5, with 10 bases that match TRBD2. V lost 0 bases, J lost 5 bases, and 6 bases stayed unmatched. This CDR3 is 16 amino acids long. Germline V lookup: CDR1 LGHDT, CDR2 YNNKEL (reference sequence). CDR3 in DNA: TGTGCCAGCAGCCAAGAGTCTAGCGGGAGCTGGGAGACCCAGTACTTC. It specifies CASSQESSGSWETQYF.

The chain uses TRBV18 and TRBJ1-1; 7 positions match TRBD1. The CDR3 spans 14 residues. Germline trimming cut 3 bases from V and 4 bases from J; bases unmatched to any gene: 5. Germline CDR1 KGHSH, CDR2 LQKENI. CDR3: CASSPTGRGTEAFF. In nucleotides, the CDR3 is TGTGCCAGCTCACCGACAGGGAGAGGCACTGAAGCTTTCTTT.